This is a list of T cell receptor beta chains from one sample in a study of CD8 T cells in ankylosing spondylitis. TCRdb independently ran MiXCR on the 5' RACE reads; one entry per CDR3 protein. The sample lists about 280,000 distinct CDR3 sequences; 20% were seen once. Sample: blood, either unsorted or a sorted T cell fraction (not recorded which). The source of these receptors is a male donor with ankylosing spondylitis or in good health (not recorded which). CDR3s include the opening cysteine and the closing phenylalanine or tryptophan. D genes are given only for firm matches. Not all rows give a size; the values are once, few, many and, for expanded clones, a class.

clone_size: .
cdr3_length: 17
j_call: TRBJ2-2
v_call: TRBV7-3
d_call: TRBD2
cdr3_aa: CASSPDELAGDRGELFF
cdr3_nt: TGTGCCAGCAGCCCTGACGAACTAGCGGGGGATAGGGGGGAGCTGTTTTTT

clone_size: few
cdr3_length: 14
j_call: TRBJ1-1
v_call: TRBV5-5
d_call: .
cdr3_aa: CASSLKTGWSEAFF
cdr3_nt: TGTGCCAGCAGCCTGAAGACCGGTTGGTCTGAAGCTTTCTTT

clone_size: .
cdr3_length: 14
j_call: TRBJ2-3
v_call: TRBV29-1
d_call: TRBD2
cdr3_aa: CSGLAGGSTDTQYF
cdr3_nt: TGCAGCGGGCTAGCGGGAGGTAGCACAGATACGCAGTATTTT

clone_size: .
cdr3_length: 14
j_call: TRBJ2-3
v_call: TRBV7-8
d_call: .
cdr3_aa: CASSLGTPRDTQYF
cdr3_nt: TGTGCCAGCAGCTTAGGAACTCCGAGAGATACGCAGTATTTT

clone_size: .
cdr3_length: 17
j_call: TRBJ2-1
v_call: TRBV5-6
d_call: .
cdr3_aa: CASSPPRAGHSYNEQFF
cdr3_nt: TGTGCCAGCAGCCCCCCCCGAGCAGGACACTCCTACAATGAGCAGTTCTTC

clone_size: few
cdr3_length: 16
j_call: TRBJ2-2
v_call: TRBV15
d_call: .
cdr3_aa: CATSRQDSPNTGELFF
cdr3_nt: TGTGCCACCAGCAGGCAGGACAGTCCGAACACCGGGGAGCTGTTTTTT

clone_size: many
cdr3_length: 15
j_call: TRBJ2-3
v_call: TRBV9
d_call: TRBD1
cdr3_aa: CASSVLGQGTDTQYF
cdr3_nt: TGTGCCAGCAGCGTTCTCGGACAGGGGACAGATACGCAGTATTTT

clone_size: few
cdr3_length: 11
j_call: TRBJ1-1
v_call: TRBV2
d_call: .
cdr3_aa: CASRADTEAFF
cdr3_nt: TGTGCCAGCCGGGCGGACACTGAAGCTTTCTTT

clone_size: few
cdr3_length: 15
j_call: TRBJ2-5
v_call: TRBV20-1
d_call: TRBD1
cdr3_aa: CSAREMTGVQETQYF
cdr3_nt: TGCAGTGCTAGAGAGATGACAGGGGTCCAAGAGACCCAGTACTTC

clone_size: many
cdr3_length: 11
j_call: TRBJ2-5
v_call: TRBV12-3/TRBV12-4
d_call: .
cdr3_aa: CASSWGETQYF
cdr3_nt: TGTGCCAGCAGTTGGGGAGAGACCCAGTACTTC

clone_size: .
cdr3_length: 15
j_call: TRBJ2-1
v_call: TRBV9
d_call: TRBD2
cdr3_aa: CASSLGASGNNEQFF
cdr3_nt: TGTGCCAGCAGCCTTGGGGCTAGCGGAAACAATGAGCAGTTCTTC

clone_size: .
cdr3_length: 14
j_call: TRBJ2-3
v_call: TRBV20-1
d_call: .
cdr3_aa: CSARELLGAGTQYF
cdr3_nt: TGCAGTGCTAGAGAGTTACTAGGGGCGGGTACGCAGTATTTT

clone_size: few
cdr3_length: 15
j_call: TRBJ1-1
v_call: TRBV5-5
d_call: .
cdr3_aa: CASSWGFGGNTEAFF
cdr3_nt: TGTGCCAGCAGCTGGGGCTTCGGAGGGAACACTGAAGCTTTCTTT

clone_size: few
cdr3_length: 12
j_call: TRBJ1-5
v_call: TRBV29-1
d_call: .
cdr3_aa: CSVAAGNQPQHF
cdr3_nt: TGCAGCGTCGCTGCGGGCAATCAGCCCCAGCATTTT

clone_size: few
cdr3_length: 14
j_call: TRBJ2-2
v_call: TRBV20-1
d_call: .
cdr3_aa: CSARDEGRTGELFF
cdr3_nt: TGCAGTGCTAGAGATGAGGGAAGGACCGGGGAGCTGTTTTTT

clone_size: .
cdr3_length: 14
j_call: TRBJ1-2
v_call: TRBV10-2
d_call: .
cdr3_aa: CASWMGIEFNGYTF
cdr3_nt: TGCGCCAGCTGGATGGGGATCGAGTTTAATGGCTACACCTTC

clone_size: .
cdr3_length: 18
j_call: TRBJ2-1
v_call: TRBV20-1
d_call: TRBD2
cdr3_aa: CSAPIGTSGGRSYNEQFF
cdr3_nt: TGCAGTGCCCCTATAGGGACTAGCGGGGGGCGCTCCTACAATGAGCAGTTCTTC

clone_size: .
cdr3_length: 13
j_call: TRBJ2-3
v_call: TRBV7-9
d_call: .
cdr3_aa: CASSLPAGSGWYF
cdr3_nt: TGTGCCAGCAGCTTACCGGCGGGCTCCGGATGGTATTTT

clone_size: few
cdr3_length: 14
j_call: TRBJ1-5
v_call: TRBV27
d_call: TRBD1
cdr3_aa: CASSRDSRNQPQHF
cdr3_nt: TGTGCCAGCAGTCGGGACAGTAGGAATCAGCCCCAGCATTTT

clone_size: .
cdr3_length: 16
j_call: TRBJ2-3
v_call: TRBV20-1
d_call: TRBD2
cdr3_aa: CSAAPTWRGDTDTQYF
cdr3_nt: TGCAGTGCGGCCCCGACCTGGCGGGGGGACACAGATACGCAGTATTTT

clone_size: many
cdr3_length: 13
j_call: TRBJ2-4
v_call: TRBV7-3
d_call: .
cdr3_aa: CASSLSPLGLQYF
cdr3_nt: TGTGCCAGCAGCTTAAGCCCCCTCGGCCTTCAGTACTTC

clone_size: .
cdr3_length: 12
j_call: TRBJ1-1
v_call: TRBV20-1
d_call: .
cdr3_aa: CSARQGLAEAFF
cdr3_nt: TGCAGTGCTAGACAGGGTTTGGCTGAAGCTTTCTTT

clone_size: few
cdr3_length: 13
j_call: TRBJ1-5
v_call: TRBV20-1
d_call: .
cdr3_aa: CSMSLGGNQPQHF
cdr3_nt: TGCAGTATGAGTCTTGGGGGCAATCAGCCCCAGCATTTT

clone_size: .
cdr3_length: 16
j_call: TRBJ2-3
v_call: TRBV20-1
d_call: .
cdr3_aa: CSARGSGQGGTDTQYF
cdr3_nt: TGCAGTGCTAGAGGGTCAGGCCAGGGCGGTACAGATACGCAGTATTTT

clone_size: few
cdr3_length: 14
j_call: TRBJ2-2
v_call: TRBV7-3
d_call: .
cdr3_aa: CASSRGANTGELFF
cdr3_nt: TGTGCCAGCAGCAGGGGAGCGAACACCGGGGAGCTGTTTTTT

clone_size: .
cdr3_length: 14
j_call: TRBJ2-3
v_call: TRBV10-3
d_call: .
cdr3_aa: CAIRLGTSTATQYF
cdr3_nt: TGTGCCATCAGGCTAGGAACGAGCACAGCTACGCAGTATTTT

clone_size: .
cdr3_length: 17
j_call: TRBJ1-5
v_call: TRBV7-2
d_call: .
cdr3_aa: CASSRAGTPRSNQPQHF
cdr3_nt: TGTGCCAGCAGCCGCGCCGGGACACCACGTAGCAATCAGCCCCAGCATTTT

clone_size: .
cdr3_length: 15
j_call: TRBJ2-3
v_call: TRBV9
d_call: TRBD2
cdr3_aa: CVSSVVAGATDTQYF
cdr3_nt: TGTGTCAGCAGCGTAGTGGCGGGAGCCACAGATACGCAGTATTTT

clone_size: few
cdr3_length: 14
j_call: TRBJ2-1
v_call: TRBV20-1
d_call: .
cdr3_aa: CSVKRQGTYNEQFF
cdr3_nt: TGCAGTGTCAAAAGGCAGGGGACCTACAATGAGCAGTTCTTC

clone_size: few
cdr3_length: 14
j_call: TRBJ1-1
v_call: TRBV5-1
d_call: TRBD1
cdr3_aa: CASRFLTGGTEAFF
cdr3_nt: TGCGCCAGCAGGTTCTTGACAGGGGGCACTGAAGCTTTCTTT

clone_size: many
cdr3_length: 16
j_call: TRBJ2-3
v_call: TRBV9
d_call: TRBD2
cdr3_aa: CASSGRLAGVTDTQYF
cdr3_nt: TGTGCCAGCAGCGGGAGACTAGCGGGAGTGACAGATACGCAGTATTTT

clone_size: few
cdr3_length: 14
j_call: TRBJ1-1
v_call: TRBV3-1
d_call: .
cdr3_aa: CASSQGVAGTEAFF
cdr3_nt: TGTGCCAGCAGCCAAGGAGTAGCAGGCACTGAAGCTTTCTTT

clone_size: many
cdr3_length: 14
j_call: TRBJ1-1
v_call: TRBV9
d_call: TRBD1
cdr3_aa: CASSAQGANTEAFF
cdr3_nt: TGTGCCAGCAGCGCACAGGGGGCTAACACTGAAGCTTTCTTT

clone_size: few
cdr3_length: 14
j_call: TRBJ1-1
v_call: TRBV6-2/TRBV6-3
d_call: .
cdr3_aa: CASSSGRGVTEAFF
cdr3_nt: TGTGCCAGCAGCTCCGGACGGGGAGTCACTGAAGCTTTCTTT

clone_size: .
cdr3_length: 12
j_call: TRBJ1-1
v_call: TRBV12-3/TRBV12-4
d_call: .
cdr3_aa: CAGTGVTAEAFF
cdr3_nt: TGTGCCGGGACCGGGGTGACGGCTGAAGCTTTCTTT

clone_size: few
cdr3_length: 13
j_call: TRBJ1-4
v_call: TRBV20-1
d_call: .
cdr3_aa: CSAPEGVNEKLFF
cdr3_nt: TGCAGTGCTCCGGAGGGGGTTAATGAAAAACTGTTTTTT

clone_size: once
cdr3_length: 16
j_call: TRBJ2-2
v_call: TRBV20-1
d_call: .
cdr3_aa: CSTRRVISVNTGELFF
cdr3_nt: TGCAGTACTAGGAGAGTTATAAGCGTGAACACCGGGGAGCTGTTTTTT

clone_size: few
cdr3_length: 17
j_call: TRBJ2-5
v_call: TRBV12-3/TRBV12-4
d_call: .
cdr3_aa: CASSLVGAGPPQETQYF
cdr3_nt: TGTGCCAGCAGTTTAGTCGGCGCGGGCCCCCCACAAGAGACCCAGTACTTC

clone_size: .
cdr3_length: 16
j_call: TRBJ2-2
v_call: TRBV11-2
d_call: .
cdr3_aa: CASSLGTLGDTGELFF
cdr3_nt: TGTGCCAGCAGCTTAGGGACCCTGGGGGACACCGGGGAGCTGTTTTTT

clone_size: .
cdr3_length: 14
j_call: TRBJ2-2
v_call: TRBV12-3/TRBV12-4
d_call: TRBD1
cdr3_aa: CASSLQGATGELFF
cdr3_nt: TGTGCCAGCAGCCTACAGGGGGCCACCGGGGAGCTGTTTTTT

clone_size: few
cdr3_length: 15
j_call: TRBJ2-3
v_call: TRBV28
d_call: TRBD1
cdr3_aa: CASSFRGPTGDTQYF
cdr3_nt: TGTGCCAGCAGTTTTAGGGGGCCCACGGGGGATACGCAGTATTTT

clone_size: few
cdr3_length: 15
j_call: TRBJ2-1
v_call: TRBV9
d_call: .
cdr3_aa: CASSVDSLSYNEQFF
cdr3_nt: TGTGCCAGCAGCGTAGATTCGTTATCCTACAATGAGCAGTTCTTC

clone_size: few
cdr3_length: 16
j_call: TRBJ1-5
v_call: TRBV20-1
d_call: .
cdr3_aa: CSARDHWTDTNQPQHF
cdr3_nt: TGCAGTGCTAGAGATCACTGGACTGATACGAATCAGCCCCAGCATTTT

clone_size: few
cdr3_length: 17
j_call: TRBJ2-1
v_call: TRBV5-1
d_call: TRBD1
cdr3_aa: CASSLDRGYEGHNEQFF
cdr3_nt: TGCGCCAGCAGCTTGGACAGGGGGTACGAGGGACACAATGAGCAGTTCTTC

clone_size: .
cdr3_length: 18
j_call: TRBJ2-2
v_call: TRBV9
d_call: TRBD2
cdr3_aa: CASSEDPRRLAHTGELFF
cdr3_nt: TGTGCCAGCAGCGAAGACCCACGTCGACTAGCGCACACCGGGGAGCTGTTTTTT

clone_size: few
cdr3_length: 10
j_call: TRBJ2-1
v_call: TRBV7-2
d_call: .
cdr3_aa: CASSFGEQFF
cdr3_nt: TGTGCCAGCAGCTTCGGTGAGCAGTTCTTC

clone_size: few
cdr3_length: 15
j_call: TRBJ2-5
v_call: TRBV25-1
d_call: TRBD2
cdr3_aa: CASSAWGGVQETQYF
cdr3_nt: TGTGCCAGCAGTGCCTGGGGGGGGGTCCAAGAGACCCAGTACTTC

clone_size: many
cdr3_length: 11
j_call: TRBJ2-1
v_call: TRBV29-1
d_call: .
cdr3_aa: CSGKSIAEQFF
cdr3_nt: TGCAGCGGAAAGTCAATAGCTGAGCAGTTCTTC

clone_size: .
cdr3_length: 15
j_call: TRBJ1-4
v_call: TRBV7-9
d_call: TRBD1
cdr3_aa: CASSDNRGMGEKLFF
cdr3_nt: TGTGCCAGCAGCGATAACAGGGGGATGGGTGAAAAACTGTTTTTT

clone_size: .
cdr3_length: 17
j_call: TRBJ2-3
v_call: TRBV28
d_call: TRBD2
cdr3_aa: CASSLSGLAARTDTQYF
cdr3_nt: TGTGCCAGCAGTTTGAGTGGACTAGCGGCCCGCACAGATACGCAGTATTTT

clone_size: .
cdr3_length: 14
j_call: TRBJ1-1
v_call: TRBV9
d_call: .
cdr3_aa: CASSVAMGGTEAFF
cdr3_nt: TGTGCCAGCAGCGTAGCTATGGGGGGCACTGAAGCTTTCTTT

clone_size: .
cdr3_length: 15
j_call: TRBJ1-2
v_call: TRBV5-1
d_call: TRBD1
cdr3_aa: CASSSAGTANYGYTF
cdr3_nt: TGCGCCAGCAGCTCCGCCGGGACAGCTAACTATGGCTACACCTTC

clone_size: .
cdr3_length: 14
j_call: TRBJ2-5
v_call: TRBV7-2
d_call: .
cdr3_aa: CASSFYRMIETQYF
cdr3_nt: TGTGCCAGCAGCTTCTACAGGATGATTGAGACCCAGTACTTC

clone_size: .
cdr3_length: 14
j_call: TRBJ1-4
v_call: TRBV9
d_call: .
cdr3_aa: CASSVGSGGEKLFF
cdr3_nt: TGTGCCAGCAGCGTCGGGAGCGGGGGCGAAAAACTGTTTTTT

clone_size: many
cdr3_length: 13
j_call: TRBJ2-3
v_call: TRBV15
d_call: .
cdr3_aa: CATSKPGVDTQYF
cdr3_nt: TGTGCCACCAGCAAGCCGGGGGTAGATACGCAGTATTTT